Given below is one TCR beta chain in context. Participant age was roughly 18 to 100 years, and participants resided in approximately 24 US areas. No more than 2 weeks before study entry, exposed participants had met a case of COVID-19. From germline, CDR1 is MNHNS and CDR2 SASEGT. The CDR3 runs to 13 residues. V shed 3 bases and J shed 6 bases, with 11 bases lying between them. The sample originates from a study of blood T cell repertoires in COVID-19. Overall study context: There were acute and convalescent COVID-19 samples, and they came from the United States, Italy and Spain.

Original data processing: Cell counts per sample came from amplifying reference gene primers. TCRdb's table, derived via immunoSEQ multiplex PCR, lists solely in-frame clones and lacks some. V and J calls and clone size follow that table, whereas D and trimming were derived from the DNA. In the table there are about 250,000 clones, around 83% of which are singletons. V usage is TRBV6-1 and J usage is TRBJ1-2, with D maybe TRBD1 (5 bases). Material: PBMCs or T cells enriched from blood (not recorded which). The TCR comes from a woman aged 50 to 60 who had been exposed to COVID-19. This chain's CDR3 is CASSDPRVHGYTF. The CDR3 DNA sequence: TGTGCCAGCAGTGACCCCAGGGTACATGGCTACACCTTC.